Given below is one T cell receptor beta chain in context. Its antigen specificity is not known. No much larger clonotype is one base removed from it; base qualities were not supplied. V lost 5 bases and J lost 0 bases; the stretch between them is 15 bases long. Based on the germline V gene, the CDR1 and CDR2 sequences are LGHNA and YSLEER. Its CDR3 holds 16 amino acids, cysteine through phenylalanine. This entry keeps only the CDR3 DNA: 48 bases, framed from base 1. The record originates from a study of cytomegalovirus exposure and HLA in healthy donors (dated by TCRdb to 2016 to 2017). With respect to the entire study: An earlier analysis of roughly 500 of the donors reported over 250 Gb of sequence data and 90 million to 120 million unique TCR beta sequences obtained from about 200 million T cells. Along with the approximately 600-subject first cohort, a separate validation cohort of over a hundred different subjects was used. High-throughput TCR immunosequencing, statistical association of individual TCRs with disease status, and machine learning were combined to predict cytomegalovirus infection status. A later genetic analysis took genome-wide SNP genotypes for about three fifths of the roughly 700 donors and used that subset as a discovery cohort. The number of typed donors differed by locus: 629-630 for A, B, C, DRB1 and DQB1; 500 to 550 for DQA1; 600 to 610 for DPA1; and some 450 for DPB1. The later analysis used no new phenotypic data to find candidate immune exposures, relying instead on TCR beta sequences and their occurrence across donors. A later analysis re-analyzed previously published TCR beta repertoires from roughly 690 donors and added high-resolution HLA genotyping to study TCR occurrence patterns. The genetic ancestry cluster associated with self-reported Caucasian donors included approximately 85% of the approximately 410 genotyped donors. Four to six DR-DQ haplotypes were handled as single units for association and clustering, since linkage in the cohort was strong. Using immunosequencing, the study profiled T cell repertoires from 666 subjects and related those repertoires to cytomegalovirus serostatus. About 320 gigabases of sequencing data and approximately 85 million unique TCR sequences were included in an early release covering several hundred HLA-typed donors. Donor age, sex, ethnicity and CMV serostatus were compiled together with the repertoire data. Across 300 to 400 genotyped donors of the cohort, an average of about 220,000 unique TCR beta nucleotide sequences per donor were sequenced, and around 20% of those sequences were non-productive. An earlier analysis of 587 of the donors applied high-throughput TCR beta sequencing to assess whether each TCR beta V gene segment acted as functional or pseudogenic. Both class I and class II loci were covered by HLA typing, at four-digit resolution. All discovery cohort repertoires had been generated on a single sequencing platform. The study was designed to test whether signatures of past pathogen exposure could be identified by cataloging public T cell receptors. What the study reported, not specific to this receptor: Sequencing depth was assumed to be roughly uniform across donors in the presence/absence analyses, though that assumption may not hold. Compared with equally common non-associated chains, HLA-associated TCR beta chains in a later analysis were more clonally expanded and had lower generation probabilities. Most CMV-associated TCR beta chains appeared to be HLA-restricted in a later analysis, and the HLA associations seemed to be driven largely by CMV exposure. Some IMGT-functional V segments, including TRBV6-2 and TRBV6-3, could not be told apart with the 87-base-pair reads, so those segments were excluded. At a false discovery rate of 0.05, a later analysis linked 16,951 TCR beta sequences to specific HLA alleles. It was suggested by the authors that the approach could potentially be generalized to other disease states and immunological phenotypes. A further reported finding was that TCR beta sequences accurately predicted the HLA-A and HLA-B alleles for most subjects in the first cohort. For the cohort, immune exposure information was limited to CMV serostatus. Linkage disequilibrium might explain the correlated functional status among segregating V segments, but an unknown experimental factor could not be excluded. In an earlier analysis of approximately 590 of the donors, most TCR beta V segments appeared in productive rearrangements about 87% or about 30% of the time, broadly matching IMGT annotations. A group of highly shared sequence variants was considered likely to be a technical artifact of the sequencing pipeline. In this cohort, only TCR beta chains were sequenced, and detectable features were limited by the absence of alpha or paired-chain data. In vitro tests confirmed that three of the cytomegalovirus-associated TCR beta chains recognize cytomegalovirus antigens. The earlier analysis of approximately 540 of the donors excluded roughly 16 rarely observed V segments, including chromosome 9 orphons, because counts were too low. According to a later analysis, TCR association rates differed among HLA loci, with DRB1 alleles showing the most associated TCRs and HLA-C alleles showing the fewest. Because HLA typing was unavailable for some donors at each locus, only the typed subset was used in association tests. Assigning TCR associations to individual alleles was difficult when HLA alleles, especially DR and DQ, strongly co-occurred. A total of 150 to 200 TCR beta chains were listed by the study as associated with cytomegalovirus. A later genetic analysis reported fewer N-insertions in productive TCRs among donors in an Asian-associated ancestry cluster than the roughly 650-donor mean. A later genetic analysis associated a missense DCLRE1C variant with V-gene and J-gene trimming of TCR beta chains, and an independent cohort replicated the association. In a later analysis, several top co-occurrence clusters were reported to appear linked to parvovirus B19, influenza, CMV and Epstein-Barr virus. In both the original and validation cohorts, the classifier was reported to diagnose cytomegalovirus status with high specificity and sensitivity. Most TCR sequences were seen in very few donors, while some public TCRs were found in many individuals.

The library was built by means of the immunoSEQ multiplex PCR assay. For the multiplex PCR, a mixture combining 60 forward primers for TCR Vbeta segments and 13 reverse primers for TCR Jbeta segments was used. Amplification of the CDR3 region of rearranged TCR beta genes was performed with a multiplex PCR assay on genomic DNA. The amplified TCR beta libraries were sequenced on the Illumina HiSeq System as 87-base-pair reads. Per the authors' processing: A later analysis tallied tens of millions of unique TCR beta chains across the 666 repertoires, and some 10 million of those chains were shared by two or more donors. A nearest-neighbor algorithm error-corrected the raw reads and collapsed the reads into unique sequences, merging closely related sequences to remove PCR and sequencing errors. V, D and J gene segments were assigned by aligning CDR3 sequences to IMGT reference sequences. Each retained sequence needed at least a six-nucleotide match to both a V gene segment and a J gene segment. Rearrangements were called productive when the CDR3 lacked stop codons and stayed in frame with V and J; all others were non-productive. CDR3 was defined according to IMGT convention as the region running from the second conserved V-encoded cysteine to the conserved J-encoded phenylalanine. The earlier analysis of about 610 of the donors excluded any sequence lacking an unambiguous match to a single V gene segment. In an earlier analysis of roughly 500 of the donors, V segments were called functional above 56.7% productive rearrangements and were called segregating when the between-donor standard deviation exceeded 5%. A statistical classification framework was built to diagnose cytomegalovirus status from the catalog of TCR beta chain sequences. In a later analysis, V and J genes were assigned by comparing TCR nucleotide sequences against IMGT/GENE-DB human TR gene sequences. A later analysis assigned CDR3 sequences and most-parsimonious VDJ recombination scenarios with the TCRdist pipeline. In a later analysis, each TCR beta chain was defined by its CDR3 amino acid sequence together with its V-gene family, and reads lacking a unique V-gene family were excluded. To address suspected cross-contamination and a sequencing artifact, a later analysis removed 592 highly shared, low-generation-probability nucleotide sequences. In a later analysis, a clonal expansion index was calculated for each public chain from normalized within-repertoire ranks of inferred template counts. Generation probabilities in a later analysis came from a VDJ recombination model fitted to out-of-frame rearrangements, and those results were checked against IGoR. In a later analysis, hypergeometric tests were used to score TCR-TCR, TCR-HLA and TCR-CMV co-occurrence, with a repertoire-size bias correction applied to TCR pairs. False discovery rates were estimated in a later analysis by permuting HLA or CMV assignments 20 times. In a later analysis, co-occurring TCRs were grouped with DBSCAN, and TCRdist sequence similarity was added when clustering was performed within HLA-allele-positive subsets. For co-occurrence clustering, repertoires with fewer than 30,000 or more than 120,000 public chains were excluded, along with roughly 5 repertoires with anomalous nucleotide sharing. TCRdb provides this immuneACCESS table in a form limited to in-frame rearrangements. Some clones are lacking; in checked studies, under half of them reflect an unresolved V gene, and why the rest are absent is not known. The V and J calls and the clone size are those of that table, but D and trimming were determined from the DNA. The sample records some 200,000 clones, about three quarters of which are singletons. The leading ten clones occupy roughly 2.5% of the sample.

In total, approximately 700 healthy bone marrow donors made up the cohort. At the time of sampling, every cohort member was nominally healthy, though immune exposures that went unrecorded were likely present. The donor was CMV seropositive and was included in the group of 250 to 350 seropositive cohort members. A peripheral blood sample was collected from each donor, and TCR beta sequencing was performed on peripheral blood mononuclear cells. The Qiagen DNeasy Blood Extraction Kit was used to extract genomic DNA from the blood cell samples. Sequencing input: PBMCs. The chain uses TRBV4-3 and TRBJ2-3; the D gene is possibly TRBD1, with 5 bases matching. This clonotype was obtained from a woman aged 60-75 years in good health and CMV-seropositive. The CDR3 region reads CASSERPAGSTDTQYF. The bases are TGCGCCAGCAGCGAAAGACCCGCAGGGAGCACAGATACGCAGTATTTT.